This T cell receptor (beta chain) emerged from a study of OX40 agonist ivuxolimab in advanced cancers. Worth noting for this clone: The target antigen is unknown.

Clones were sequenced by immunoSEQ multiplex PCR, and TCRdb holds only the in-frame ones, with some missing. Of about 48,000 clones listed, approximately 84% are singletons. Study-wide points: Clonal expansion by week 6 occurred in CD4+ and CD8+ blood T cells (at 0.1 to 3.0 mg/kg).

The sequence was collected from an adult with an advanced solid tumor such as melanoma, head and neck, liver or kidney cancer. Sequencing was performed on CD4+ or CD8+ T cells sorted from blood, taken in a trial of the OX40 agonist ivuxolimab.

CDR3 DNA: TGCAGCGTCCGTCTGGGGGTCTTCACAGATACGCAGTATTTT. Translation gives CSVRLGVFTDTQYF. The chain combines TRBV29-1 with TRBJ2-3, with D tentatively TRBD1 or TRBD2 (5 bases each). CDR1 and CDR2 (germline): SQVTM, ANQGSEA. Trimming left V 6 bases short and J 2 bases short, with 15 bases between. This CDR3 is built from 14 residues.